The clone carrying this T cell receptor beta chain was counted only a few times. CDR1 and CDR2 (germline): SGHAT, FQNNGV. This CDR3 is built from 13 residues. The V and J ends lost 1 base and 6 bases respectively, with 7 bases between them. The sample belongs to a study of early T cells in non-severe SARS-CoV-2 infection. Tagging with unique molecular identifiers was applied to individual cDNA molecules. In TCRdb, the 5' RACE reads were re-called with MiXCR into one record per CDR3 protein. This sample carries tens of thousands of distinct CDR3 sequences, roughly 5.7% of them seen once, and the ten largest clones take 4.5% to 6%.

The chain links TRBV11-2 to TRBJ2-1, with D tentatively TRBD1 or TRBD2 (5 bases each). The clonotype was recovered from an adult who was a healthcare worker with PCR-confirmed SARS-CoV-2 infection or an uninfected control (not recorded which). The sequenced material came from whole blood. CDR3 nucleotides: TGTGCCAGCAGCTTAGCTGGGGGCAATGAGCAGTTCTTC. Protein: CASSLAGGNEQFF.